These T cell receptor beta chains were read from a single sample in a study of early T cells in non-severe SARS-CoV-2 infection. Each CDR3 protein gets one entry after TCRdb re-called the 5' RACE reads with MiXCR. In the table there are 49,000 or so distinct CDR3 sequences, under 7.5% of which are singletons. The specimen was whole blood, collected at baseline. The source is an adult who was a healthcare worker with PCR-confirmed SARS-CoV-2 infection or an uninfected control (not recorded which). CDR3s include the opening cysteine and the closing phenylalanine or tryptophan. The order of the fields is CDR3 DNA, CDR3 protein, D gene, V gene, J gene, clone size. The D gene is left open where the match is weak. Clone size is not always given. Where it is, it says once, few, many or a class for expanded clones.

DNA: TGTGCCAGCAGCGATAGTAGACAAACCGCCAGGGCTTTCTTT
CDR3: CASSDSRQTARAFF
D: -
V: TRBV2
J: TRBJ1-1
size: -

DNA: TGTGCCAGCAGCCCGCGGGACAGACTGAACACCGGGGAGCTGTTTTTT
CDR3: CASSPRDRLNTGELFF
D: -
V: TRBV7-6
J: TRBJ2-2
size: many

DNA: TGCAGTGCTAGACCACCCCAGCGCCCCACTGAAGCTTTCTTT
CDR3: CSARPPQRPTEAFF
D: -
V: TRBV20-1
J: TRBJ1-1
size: few

DNA: TGTGCCAGCAGCGCTTCTAGCACAGATACGCAGTATTTT
CDR3: CASSASSTDTQYF
D: -
V: TRBV11-2
J: TRBJ2-3
size: many

DNA: TGTGCCAGCTCGCCGGGACAGGGGAGTTCCAATGAGCAGTTCTTC
CDR3: CASSPGQGSSNEQFF
D: TRBD1
V: TRBV18
J: TRBJ2-1
size: many

DNA: TGTGCCAGCAGTGCCCGGACAGGGAAGGGCACTGAAGCTTTCTTT
CDR3: CASSARTGKGTEAFF
D: TRBD1
V: TRBV6-1
J: TRBJ1-1
size: -

DNA: TGTGCCAGCAGTTGGAACACCGGGGAGCTGTTTTTT
CDR3: CASSWNTGELFF
D: -
V: TRBV6-2/TRBV6-3
J: TRBJ2-2
size: many

DNA: TGTGCCAGCAGCGCAACTTCGGGGGGCACTGAAGCTTTCTTT
CDR3: CASSATSGGTEAFF
D: -
V: TRBV3-1
J: TRBJ1-1
size: -

DNA: TGTGCCACCAGTGATTTGGGAAGGGGACAGGACACAGATACGCAGTATTTT
CDR3: CATSDLGRGQDTDTQYF
D: TRBD1
V: TRBV24-1
J: TRBJ2-3
size: many

DNA: TGTGCCAGCAGTTCCGCCGGGACAGGGGTCTATGGCTACACCTTC
CDR3: CASSSAGTGVYGYTF
D: TRBD1
V: TRBV6-5
J: TRBJ1-2
size: few

DNA: TGTGCCAGCTCACCACAAGAAGCGAACACCCGATGTACGCAGTATTTT
CDR3: CASSPQEANTRCTQYF
D: -
V: TRBV18
J: TRBJ2-3
size: few

DNA: TGCAGTGCTAGAGTCGGCGGATACTACGAGCAGTACTTC
CDR3: CSARVGGYYEQYF
D: -
V: TRBV20-1
J: TRBJ2-7
size: -

DNA: TGTGCCAGTAGTATAGTACTCCCTACTATGGGCTACACCTTC
CDR3: CASSIVLPTMGYTF
D: -
V: TRBV19
J: TRBJ1-2
size: many

DNA: TGTGCCAGCTTTAAAGGGACAGGGGATAATTCACCCCTCCACTTT
CDR3: CASFKGTGDNSPLHF
D: TRBD1
V: TRBV6-1
J: TRBJ1-6
size: many

DNA: TGCGCCAGCAGCTTGGCGAACTCTGGGGCCAACGTCCTGACTTTC
CDR3: CASSLANSGANVLTF
D: -
V: TRBV5-1
J: TRBJ2-6
size: few

DNA: TGTGCCAGCAGCCAAGCGAACACTGAAGCTTTCTTT
CDR3: CASSQANTEAFF
D: -
V: TRBV3-1
J: TRBJ1-1
size: many

DNA: TGTGCCAGTTGGATCCGGGTAGACACCGGGGAGCTGTTTTTT
CDR3: CASWIRVDTGELFF
D: -
V: TRBV6-1
J: TRBJ2-2
size: few

DNA: TGCAGCGTTGGGGCCGAGACAGCCAAAAACATTCAGTACTTC
CDR3: CSVGAETAKNIQYF
D: -
V: TRBV29-1
J: TRBJ2-4
size: -

DNA: TGTGCCAGCTCAGACAACGGGGGAGCCTACAATGAGCAGTTCTTC
CDR3: CASSDNGGAYNEQFF
D: -
V: TRBV18
J: TRBJ2-1
size: -

DNA: TGTGCCAGCAGCCGAGCAGGCTCCTATAATTCACCCCTCCACTTT
CDR3: CASSRAGSYNSPLHF
D: -
V: TRBV14
J: TRBJ1-6
size: -

DNA: TGTGCCAGCAGCTTGAACAGGGGGGACACTGAAGCTTTCTTT
CDR3: CASSLNRGDTEAFF
D: TRBD1
V: TRBV5-6
J: TRBJ1-1
size: many

DNA: TGCGCCAGCAGTGGGACTAGCGGGGATACGCAGTATTTT
CDR3: CASSGTSGDTQYF
D: TRBD2
V: TRBV10-2
J: TRBJ2-3
size: few

DNA: TGCGCCAGCAGCCAAGATGGAGAGGGCTACAATGAGCAGTTCTTC
CDR3: CASSQDGEGYNEQFF
D: -
V: TRBV4-3
J: TRBJ2-1
size: many

DNA: TGTGCCAGCAGTTCGCGGGACTTGGCCCAAGAGACCCAGTACTTC
CDR3: CASSSRDLAQETQYF
D: -
V: TRBV11-2
J: TRBJ2-5
size: many

DNA: TGTGCCAGCAGTTATATCATCGGGGGCGGTCAGCCCCAGCATTTT
CDR3: CASSYIIGGGQPQHF
D: -
V: TRBV6-6
J: TRBJ1-5
size: many

DNA: TGTGCCAGCACGGGGGGGCCCCATGTGGAAGATACGCAGTATTTT
CDR3: CASTGGPHVEDTQYF
D: TRBD2
V: TRBV12-3/TRBV12-4
J: TRBJ2-3
size: many

DNA: TGTGCCAGCAGTTACTCAACGATCCAGCCCCAGCATTTT
CDR3: CASSYSTIQPQHF
D: -
V: TRBV6-2/TRBV6-3
J: TRBJ1-5
size: many

DNA: TGTGCCAGCAGTGAAGAGTCTGGGACCGGTGATACGCAGTATTTT
CDR3: CASSEESGTGDTQYF
D: -
V: TRBV2
J: TRBJ2-3
size: many

DNA: TGCGCCAGCAGCCAGACTGGTGCTCAGGGAGAGACCCAGTACTTC
CDR3: CASSQTGAQGETQYF
D: -
V: TRBV4-3
J: TRBJ2-5
size: once

DNA: TGCAGTGCCCAGCGCCGAGACGGCGCAGATACGCAGTATTTT
CDR3: CSAQRRDGADTQYF
D: -
V: TRBV20-1
J: TRBJ2-3
size: -

DNA: TGTGCCACCAGCAGAGATTCGGGGCAGACCCAGTACTTC
CDR3: CATSRDSGQTQYF
D: -
V: TRBV15
J: TRBJ2-5
size: many

DNA: TGCAGTGCTAGACAGGCCACTGAAGCTTTCTTT
CDR3: CSARQATEAFF
D: -
V: TRBV20-1
J: TRBJ1-1
size: few

DNA: TGTGCCAGCAGTTACTCAGGGTCTGGGGCCAACGTCCTGACTTTC
CDR3: CASSYSGSGANVLTF
D: -
V: TRBV6-2/TRBV6-3
J: TRBJ2-6
size: many

DNA: TGCAGTGCCGAAAACCGGGGGGGGACAGGCGAGCAGTACTTC
CDR3: CSAENRGGTGEQYF
D: -
V: TRBV20-1
J: TRBJ2-7
size: many

DNA: TGCAGCGTTGAAGACTACTCTAGCACAGATACGCAGTATTTT
CDR3: CSVEDYSSTDTQYF
D: -
V: TRBV29-1
J: TRBJ2-3
size: -

DNA: TGTGCCTGGGCAAAAGGAGACAATCAGCCCCAGCATTTT
CDR3: CAWAKGDNQPQHF
D: -
V: TRBV30
J: TRBJ1-5
size: few

DNA: TGTGCCAGCAGTTATAGTATAGCGGGTGAAAAACTGTTTTTT
CDR3: CASSYSIAGEKLFF
D: -
V: TRBV6-6
J: TRBJ1-4
size: -

DNA: TGTGCCAGCAGCACCCGACAGGACTTGAACACCGGGGAGCTGTTTTTT
CDR3: CASSTRQDLNTGELFF
D: -
V: TRBV9
J: TRBJ2-2
size: many

DNA: TGTGCCAGCACGGGGGGGCTCCAGGAGACCCAGTACTTC
CDR3: CASTGGLQETQYF
D: TRBD2
V: TRBV7-2
J: TRBJ2-5
size: few

DNA: TGTGCCAGCAGGGTTACCGGAGGGGGCGGTGGCTACACCTTC
CDR3: CASRVTGGGGGYTF
D: TRBD1
V: TRBV2
J: TRBJ1-2
size: many

DNA: TGTGCCAGCAGTCCCGAAAGGTCCGCGAACTATGGCTACACCTTC
CDR3: CASSPERSANYGYTF
D: -
V: TRBV12-3/TRBV12-4
J: TRBJ1-2
size: few

DNA: TGTGCCAGCAGCTTGGGCCGGGAGTTCATAGATGATACGCAGTATTTT
CDR3: CASSLGREFIDDTQYF
D: -
V: TRBV5-4
J: TRBJ2-3
size: many

DNA: TGTGCCAGCAGCTACCCTCCCGGCGGTTCCACTGGGGCCAACGTCCTGACTTTC
CDR3: CASSYPPGGSTGANVLTF
D: -
V: TRBV7-2
J: TRBJ2-6
size: many